The source of this T cell receptor (beta chain) is a study of T cell repertoires in cytomegalovirus infection. As for the study in general: Matching HLA type, along with CMV infection, was indicated by public TCR beta signatures. Notes on the study in general: CMV-specific TCR beta clonotypes restricted by HLA-C were the ones dominating the ex vivo response.

Trimming shortened V by 4 bases and J by 2 bases, and 17 bases separated the two germline ends. The CDR3 has 16 residues. Germline loops: CDR1 LNHDA, CDR2 SQIVND (reference sequence). This clonotype showed up many times. Its antigen is unidentified. TCRdb analysed the reads with MiXCR anew, one entry per CDR3 protein. The data show about 200,000 distinct CDR3 sequences, approximately 9.6% seen once. V gene TRBV19 combines with J gene TRBJ1-2, with D maybe TRBD1 (6 bases). Input material: PBMCs. The sequence was obtained from a human donor in good health (CMV status not recorded). Some clones in this sample may be carry-over from other donors' samples. CDR3 loop: CASSTRGQKGNYGYTF. DNA for the CDR3: TGTGCCAGTAGTACCCGCGGACAGAAGGGAAACTATGGCTACACCTTC.